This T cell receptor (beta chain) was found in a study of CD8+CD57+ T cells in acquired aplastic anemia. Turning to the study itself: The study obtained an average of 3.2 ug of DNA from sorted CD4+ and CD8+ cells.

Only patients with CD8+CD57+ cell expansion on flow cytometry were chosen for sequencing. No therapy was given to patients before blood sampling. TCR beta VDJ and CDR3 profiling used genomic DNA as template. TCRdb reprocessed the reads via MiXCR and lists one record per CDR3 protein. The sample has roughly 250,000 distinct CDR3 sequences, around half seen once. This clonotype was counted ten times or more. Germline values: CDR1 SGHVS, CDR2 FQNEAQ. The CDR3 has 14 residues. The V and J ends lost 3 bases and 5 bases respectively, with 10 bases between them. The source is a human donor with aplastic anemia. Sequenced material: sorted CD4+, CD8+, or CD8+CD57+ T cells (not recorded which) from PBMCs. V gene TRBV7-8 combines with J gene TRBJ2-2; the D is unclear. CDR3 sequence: CASSFSRRTGELFF. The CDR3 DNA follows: TGTGCCAGCAGCTTTTCCCGGCGAACCGGGGAGCTGTTTTTT.